This T cell receptor (beta chain) is drawn from a study of blood T cell repertoires in COVID-19. Overall study: COVID-19 samples collected from the United States, Italy and Spain covered acute and convalescent phases.

The table lists this clone with a count of one. The data were produced by immunoSEQ multiplex PCR, yet TCRdb's version contains in-frame clones alone and is incomplete. The sample holds roughly 150,000 clones; approximately 90% are singletons and the top ten take roughly 2%. Trimming took 6 bases from V and 5 from J; bases not matched to a gene: 3. The CDR3 has 13 residues. The clonotype originates from a man aged 50-59 years who had recovered from COVID-19. The sequencing input was peripheral blood. The gene calls are TRBV12-3 or TRBV12-4 and TRBJ2-7, with TRBD1 matching over 11 bases. The CDR3 sequence: CASSRTGGHEQYF. In DNA, the CDR3 is TGTGCCAGCAGCCGGACAGGGGGCCACGAGCAGTACTTC.